This is a list of T cell receptor beta chains from one sample in a study of CXCR3-negative and CXCR3-positive naive CD8 T cells. Using the 5' RACE reads, TCRdb records one entry per CDR3 protein without DNA. The sample totals under 6,000 distinct CDR3 sequences; its top ten clones hold 1.5% to 2%. Input material: naive CXCR3+ CD8+ T cells from blood. The receptors come from a human donor in good health. Some clones in this sample may be carry-over from other donors' samples. CDR3s include the opening cysteine and the closing phenylalanine or tryptophan. The order of the fields is V gene, clone size, J gene, CDR3 protein. Size values are once, few and many counts, or a class for expanded clones, and some rows have none.

V gene: TRBV29-1; clone size: medium-sized; J gene: TRBJ2-1; CDR3 protein: CSVETGGSDEQFF
V gene: TRBV7-9; clone size: NA; J gene: TRBJ2-7; CDR3 protein: CASSLDRTGYEQYF
V gene: TRBV19; clone size: NA; J gene: TRBJ1-4; CDR3 protein: CASSRDSNEKLFF
V gene: TRBV29-1; clone size: NA; J gene: TRBJ1-2; CDR3 protein: CSVAGDYGYTF
V gene: TRBV7-2; clone size: medium-sized; J gene: TRBJ2-7; CDR3 protein: CASSDDWQSYEQYF
V gene: TRBV27; clone size: medium-sized; J gene: TRBJ1-5; CDR3 protein: CASSLGQGNQPQHF
V gene: TRBV19; clone size: medium-sized; J gene: TRBJ2-3; CDR3 protein: CASSIGGSTDTQYF
V gene: TRBV7-9; clone size: NA; J gene: TRBJ2-3; CDR3 protein: CASSLSGGREPDTQYF
V gene: TRBV7-2; clone size: NA; J gene: TRBJ2-1; CDR3 protein: CASSLGLGLADTYNEQFF
V gene: TRBV19; clone size: medium-sized; J gene: TRBJ1-1; CDR3 protein: CATTAGAEAFF
V gene: TRBV20-1; clone size: medium-sized; J gene: TRBJ2-7; CDR3 protein: CSASYPSGTYEQYF
V gene: TRBV6-5; clone size: NA; J gene: TRBJ2-7; CDR3 protein: CASNGGGTHEQYF
V gene: TRBV9; clone size: medium-sized; J gene: TRBJ2-7; CDR3 protein: CASSARAGGGPYEQYF
V gene: TRBV13; clone size: NA; J gene: TRBJ2-7; CDR3 protein: CASSRTYEQYF
V gene: TRBV12-3/TRBV12-4; clone size: NA; J gene: TRBJ2-5; CDR3 protein: CASSRTSPETQYF
V gene: TRBV20-1; clone size: NA; J gene: TRBJ2-1; CDR3 protein: CSAVYLAGEQNNEQFF
V gene: TRBV10-3; clone size: NA; J gene: TRBJ1-2; CDR3 protein: CAISDPDRVYGYTF
V gene: TRBV7-3; clone size: NA; J gene: TRBJ1-1; CDR3 protein: CASSLPYHTEAFF
V gene: TRBV21-1; clone size: medium-sized; J gene: TRBJ2-7; CDR3 protein: CASSKAGIATGGAAYEQYF
V gene: TRBV10-3; clone size: medium-sized; J gene: TRBJ2-5; CDR3 protein: CAISESDRGLETQYF
V gene: TRBV6-6; clone size: medium-sized; J gene: TRBJ2-7; CDR3 protein: CASSHGPQTYEQYF
V gene: TRBV4-2; clone size: NA; J gene: TRBJ2-5; CDR3 protein: CASSQEPAHTMETQYF
V gene: TRBV7-8; clone size: NA; J gene: TRBJ2-5; CDR3 protein: CASSWGEETQYF
V gene: TRBV29-1; clone size: medium-sized; J gene: TRBJ1-6; CDR3 protein: CSVEAEQGRTLHF
V gene: TRBV6-2/TRBV6-3; clone size: NA; J gene: TRBJ2-1; CDR3 protein: CASSLGLWNEQFF
V gene: TRBV27; clone size: large; J gene: TRBJ2-1; CDR3 protein: CASSWGGSNNEQFF